This TCR beta chain was recovered during a study of blood T cells in healthy people across ages. The V end was cut by 6 bases, the J end by 0 bases, with 12 bases between. The CDR3 contains 15 residues. A second PCR of 7 to 11 cycles used a sample-barcoded 5' primer and a J-beta primer mix. Each of the cDNA molecules was tagged by a template-switch adaptor with 12 random nucleotides. Each CDR3 protein gets one entry after TCRdb re-called the 5' RACE reads with MiXCR. The sample contains 1.5 million to 2 million distinct CDR3 sequences, about 50% of which appear only once. No fewer than 7 million PBMCs went into each sample.

V usage is TRBV12-3 or TRBV12-4 and J usage is TRBJ1-5; D is perhaps TRBD1 (5 bases). Sequences were obtained from blood. The TCR was taken from a woman aged 40 to 55 in good health. CDR3 in DNA: TGTGCCAGCAGCCAGAGGACATTTAGCAATCAGCCCCAGCATTTT. Amino acids: CASSQRTFSNQPQHF.